In its sample, the clone carrying this T cell receptor (beta chain) was seen once. With 3 bases removed from V and 0 bases from J, the gap between germline ends came to 8 bases. Germline CDR1 reads SGHAT; CDR2 reads FQNNGV. CDR3 length equals 14 residues. The data derive from a study of technical replicates of blood from a few donors. The data were produced by immunoSEQ multiplex PCR, yet TCRdb's version contains in-frame clones alone and is incomplete. The sample includes 55,000 to 80,000 clones, about 98% of them seen just once. This sequence joins TRBV11-2 and TRBJ1-1, with D maybe TRBD1 (5 bases). The origin of this receptor is a human donor in good health. The sample was T cells isolated from PBMCs. CDR3 sequence: CASSLQGLNTEAFF. The CDR3 nucleotides are TGTGCCAGCAGCTTGCAGGGTTTGAACACTGAAGCTTTCTTT.